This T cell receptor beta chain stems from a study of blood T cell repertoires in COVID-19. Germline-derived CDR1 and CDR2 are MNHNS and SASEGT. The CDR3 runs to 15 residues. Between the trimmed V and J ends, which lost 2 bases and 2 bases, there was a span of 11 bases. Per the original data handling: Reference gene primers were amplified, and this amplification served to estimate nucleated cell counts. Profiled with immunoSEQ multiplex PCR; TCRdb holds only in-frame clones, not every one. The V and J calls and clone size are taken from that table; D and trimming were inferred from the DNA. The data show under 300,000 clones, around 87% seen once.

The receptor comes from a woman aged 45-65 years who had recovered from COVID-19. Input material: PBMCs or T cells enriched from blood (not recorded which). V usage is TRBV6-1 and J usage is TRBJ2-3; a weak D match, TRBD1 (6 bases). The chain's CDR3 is CASSESRGSTDTQYF. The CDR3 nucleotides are TGTGCCAGCAGTGAATCAAGGGGGTCCACAGATACGCAGTATTTT.